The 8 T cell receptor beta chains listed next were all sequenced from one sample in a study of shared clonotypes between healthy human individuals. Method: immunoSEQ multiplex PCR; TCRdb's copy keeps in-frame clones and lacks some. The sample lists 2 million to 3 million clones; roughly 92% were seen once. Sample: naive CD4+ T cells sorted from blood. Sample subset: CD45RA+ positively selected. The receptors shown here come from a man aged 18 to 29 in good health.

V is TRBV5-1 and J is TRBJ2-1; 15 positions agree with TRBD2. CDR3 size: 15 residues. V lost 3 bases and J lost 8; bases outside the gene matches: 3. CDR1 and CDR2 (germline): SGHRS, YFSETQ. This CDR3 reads CASSSGTSGRHEQFF. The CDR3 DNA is TGCGCCAGCAGCTCCGGGACTAGCGGGAGGCATGAGCAGTTCTTC. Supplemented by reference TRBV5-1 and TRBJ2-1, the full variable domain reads KAGVTQTPRYLIKTRGQQVTLSCSPISGHRSVSWYQQTPGQGLQFLFEYFSETQRNKGNFPGRFSGRQFSNSRSEMNVSTLELGDSALYLCASSSGTSGRHEQFFGPGTRLTVL.

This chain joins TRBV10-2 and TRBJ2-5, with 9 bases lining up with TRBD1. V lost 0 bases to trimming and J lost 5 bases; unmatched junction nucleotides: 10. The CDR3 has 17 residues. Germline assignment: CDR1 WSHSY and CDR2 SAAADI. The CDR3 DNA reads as TGCGCCAGCAGTGAGTCGGGAAGGGACAGGGTGGTGGAGACCCAGTACTTC. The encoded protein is CASSESGRDRVVETQYF.

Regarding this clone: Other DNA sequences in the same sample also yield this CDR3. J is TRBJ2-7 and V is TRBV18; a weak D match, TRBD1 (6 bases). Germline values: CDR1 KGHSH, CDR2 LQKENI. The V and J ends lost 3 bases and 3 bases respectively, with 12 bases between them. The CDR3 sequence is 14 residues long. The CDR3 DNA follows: TGTGCCAGCTCACCCCCGGGACACCTCTACGAGCAGTACTTC. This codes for CASSPPGHLYEQYF.

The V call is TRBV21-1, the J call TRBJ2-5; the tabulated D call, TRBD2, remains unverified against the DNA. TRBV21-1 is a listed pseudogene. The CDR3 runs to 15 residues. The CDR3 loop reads CASRPEEGPRETQYF. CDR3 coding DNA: TGTGCCAGCAGACCCGAGGAGGGGCCACGGGAGACCCAGTACTTC.

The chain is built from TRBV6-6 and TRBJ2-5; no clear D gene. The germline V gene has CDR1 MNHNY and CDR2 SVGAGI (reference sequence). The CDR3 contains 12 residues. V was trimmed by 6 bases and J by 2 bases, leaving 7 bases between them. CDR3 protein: CASSRSQETQYF. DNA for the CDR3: TGTGCCAGCAGCCGGAGTCAAGAGACCCAGTACTTC.

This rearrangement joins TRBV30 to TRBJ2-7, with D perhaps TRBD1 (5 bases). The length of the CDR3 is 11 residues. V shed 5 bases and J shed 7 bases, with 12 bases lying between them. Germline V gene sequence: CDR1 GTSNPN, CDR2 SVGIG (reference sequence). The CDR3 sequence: CAWDKGYEQYF. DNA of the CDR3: TGTGCCTGGGATAAGGGGTATGAGCAGTACTTC.

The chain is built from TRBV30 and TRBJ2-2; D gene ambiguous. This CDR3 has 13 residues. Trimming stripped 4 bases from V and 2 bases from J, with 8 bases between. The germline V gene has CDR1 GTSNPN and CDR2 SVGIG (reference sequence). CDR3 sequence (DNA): TGTGCCTGGACCCCGACCAACACCGGGGAGCTGTTTTTT. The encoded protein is CAWTPTNTGELFF.

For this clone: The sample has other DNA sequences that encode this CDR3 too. Here the CDR3 reads CASRQNSPLHF. CDR3 nucleotide sequence: TGTGCCAGCCGACAGAATTCACCCCTCCACTTT. The chain joins TRBV6-1 to TRBJ1-6; the D gene is possibly TRBD1 (5 bases). V was trimmed by 8 bases and J by 7 bases, leaving 6 bases between them. Looked up from germline, CDR1 is MNHNS and CDR2 is SASEGT. CDR3 size: 11 residues.